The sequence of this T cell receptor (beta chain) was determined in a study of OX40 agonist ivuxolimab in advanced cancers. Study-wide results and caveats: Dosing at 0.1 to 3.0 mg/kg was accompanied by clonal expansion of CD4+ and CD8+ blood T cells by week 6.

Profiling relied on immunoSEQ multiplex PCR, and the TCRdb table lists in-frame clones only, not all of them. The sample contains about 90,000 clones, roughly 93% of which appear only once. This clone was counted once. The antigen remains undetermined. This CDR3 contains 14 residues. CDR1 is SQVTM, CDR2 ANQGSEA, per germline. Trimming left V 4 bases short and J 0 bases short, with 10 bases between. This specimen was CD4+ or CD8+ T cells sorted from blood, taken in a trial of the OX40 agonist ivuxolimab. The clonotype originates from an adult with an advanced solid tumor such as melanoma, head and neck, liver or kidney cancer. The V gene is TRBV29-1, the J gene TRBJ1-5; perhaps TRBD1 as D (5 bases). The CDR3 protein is CSVAATASNQPQHF. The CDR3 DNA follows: TGCAGCGTTGCAGCGACAGCTAGCAATCAGCCCCAGCATTTT.